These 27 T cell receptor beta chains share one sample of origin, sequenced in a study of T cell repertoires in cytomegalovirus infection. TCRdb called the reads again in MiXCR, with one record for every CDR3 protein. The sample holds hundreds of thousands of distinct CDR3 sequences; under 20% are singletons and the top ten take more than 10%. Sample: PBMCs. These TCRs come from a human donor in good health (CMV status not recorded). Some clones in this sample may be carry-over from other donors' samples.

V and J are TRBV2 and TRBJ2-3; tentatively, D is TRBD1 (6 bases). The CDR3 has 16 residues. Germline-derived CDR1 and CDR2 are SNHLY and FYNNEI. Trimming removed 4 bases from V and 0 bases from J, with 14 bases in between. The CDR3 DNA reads TGTGCCAGCAGTGGACGACAGGTATCGAGCACAGATACGCAGTATTTT. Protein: CASSGRQVSSTDTQYF.

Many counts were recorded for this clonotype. The CDR3 reads CASSDPTRAYFDEQFF. CDR3 coding DNA: TGTGCCAGCAGTGACCCGACAAGGGCATATTTCGATGAGCAGTTCTTC. The rearrangement joins TRBV6-1 to TRBJ2-1; no firm D call. V was pared by 3 bases and J by 8 bases, with 20 bases between. This CDR3 is 16 amino acids long. Germline CDR1 MNHNS, CDR2 SASEGT.

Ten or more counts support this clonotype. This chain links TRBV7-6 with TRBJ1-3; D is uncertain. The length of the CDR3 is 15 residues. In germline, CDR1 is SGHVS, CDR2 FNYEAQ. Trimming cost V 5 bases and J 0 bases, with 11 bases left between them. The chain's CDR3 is CASSPWSLSGNTIYF. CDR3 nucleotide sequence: TGTGCCAGCAGCCCATGGTCCCTCTCTGGAAACACCATATATTTT.

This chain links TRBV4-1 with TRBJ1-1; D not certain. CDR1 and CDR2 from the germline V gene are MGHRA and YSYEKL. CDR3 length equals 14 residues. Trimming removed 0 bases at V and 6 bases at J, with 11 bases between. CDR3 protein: CASSQEEGLAEAFF. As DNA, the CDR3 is TGCGCCAGCAGCCAAGAGGAGGGATTGGCTGAAGCTTTCTTT.

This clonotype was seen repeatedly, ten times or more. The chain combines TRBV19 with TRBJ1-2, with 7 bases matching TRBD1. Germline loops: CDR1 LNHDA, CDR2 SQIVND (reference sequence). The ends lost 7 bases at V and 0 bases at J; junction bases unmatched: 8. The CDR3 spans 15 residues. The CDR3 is CASTYAGTANYGYTF. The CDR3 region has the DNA TGTGCCAGTACCTACGCCGGGACAGCTAACTATGGCTACACCTTC.

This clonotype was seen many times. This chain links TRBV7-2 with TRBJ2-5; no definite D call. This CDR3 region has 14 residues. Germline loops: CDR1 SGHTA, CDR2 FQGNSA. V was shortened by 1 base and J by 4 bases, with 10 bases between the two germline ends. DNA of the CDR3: TGTGCCAGCAGCTTAGGCTCGGCCCTAGAGACCCAGTACTTC. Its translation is CASSLGSALETQYF. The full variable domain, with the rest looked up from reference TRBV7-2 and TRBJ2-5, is GAGVSQSPSNKVTEKGKDVELRCDPISGHTALYWYRQSLGQGLEFLIYFQGNSAPDKSGLPSDRFSAERTGGSVSTLTIQRTQQEDSAVYLCASSLGSALETQYFGPGTRLLVL.

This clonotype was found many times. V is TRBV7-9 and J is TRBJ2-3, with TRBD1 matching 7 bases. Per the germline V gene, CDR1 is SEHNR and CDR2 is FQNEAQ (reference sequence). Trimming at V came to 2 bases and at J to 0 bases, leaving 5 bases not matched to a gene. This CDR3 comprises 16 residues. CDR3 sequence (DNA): TGTGCCAGCAGCTTAACGACAGGGCGAAGCACAGATACGCAGTATTTT. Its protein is CASSLTTGRSTDTQYF.

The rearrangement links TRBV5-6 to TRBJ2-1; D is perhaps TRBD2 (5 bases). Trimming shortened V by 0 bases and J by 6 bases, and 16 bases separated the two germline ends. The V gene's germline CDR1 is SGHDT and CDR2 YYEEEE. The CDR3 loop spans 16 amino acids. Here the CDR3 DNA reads TGTGCCAGCAGCTTGGTAATGGGAGCAAGCAGCAATGAGCAGTTCTTC. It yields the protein CASSLVMGASSNEQFF.

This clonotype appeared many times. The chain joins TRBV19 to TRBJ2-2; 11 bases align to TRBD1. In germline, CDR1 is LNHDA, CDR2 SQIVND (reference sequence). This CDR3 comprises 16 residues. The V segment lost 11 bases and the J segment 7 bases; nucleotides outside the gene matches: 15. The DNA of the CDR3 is TGTGCCGCAAGACCCTGGACAGGGGGCAGCGGCGGGGAGCTGTTTTTT. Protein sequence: CAARPWTGGSGGELFF.

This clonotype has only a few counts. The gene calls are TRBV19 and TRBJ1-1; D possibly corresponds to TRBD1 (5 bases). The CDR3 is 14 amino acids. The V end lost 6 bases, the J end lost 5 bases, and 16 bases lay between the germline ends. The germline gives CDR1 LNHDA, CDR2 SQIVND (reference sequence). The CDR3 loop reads CASSRDRIETEAFF. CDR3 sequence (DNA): TGTGCCAGTAGCAGGGATCGTATAGAGACTGAAGCTTTCTTT.

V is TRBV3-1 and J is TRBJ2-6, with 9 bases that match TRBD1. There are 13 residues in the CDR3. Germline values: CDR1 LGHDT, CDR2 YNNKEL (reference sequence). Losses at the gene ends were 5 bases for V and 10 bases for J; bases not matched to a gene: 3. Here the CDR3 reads CASSGGQGNVLTF. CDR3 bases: TGTGCCAGCAGCGGGGGACAGGGTAACGTCCTGACTTTC.

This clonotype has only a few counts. CDR3 amino acids: CASSIGHEGNIQYF. CDR3 coding DNA: TGTGCCAGTAGTATCGGGCATGAAGGCAACATTCAGTACTTC. The chain links TRBV19 to TRBJ2-4; D gene unclear. CDR3 length: 14 residues. CDR1 and CDR2 from the germline V gene are LNHDA and SQIVND (reference sequence). The ends were cut back, 3 bases at V and 7 bases at J, with 13 bases in the middle.

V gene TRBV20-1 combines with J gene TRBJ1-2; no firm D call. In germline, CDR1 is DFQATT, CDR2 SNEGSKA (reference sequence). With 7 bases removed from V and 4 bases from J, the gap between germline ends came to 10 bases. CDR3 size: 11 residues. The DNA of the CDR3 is TGCAGTGTTCAGGATTTCTATGGCTACACCTTC. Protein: CSVQDFYGYTF.

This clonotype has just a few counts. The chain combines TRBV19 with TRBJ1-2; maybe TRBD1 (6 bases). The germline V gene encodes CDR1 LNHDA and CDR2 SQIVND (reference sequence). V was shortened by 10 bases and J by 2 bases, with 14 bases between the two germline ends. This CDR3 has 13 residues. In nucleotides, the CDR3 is TGTGCCACCCGTCCAGGGGCAAACTATGGCTACACCTTC. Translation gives CATRPGANYGYTF.

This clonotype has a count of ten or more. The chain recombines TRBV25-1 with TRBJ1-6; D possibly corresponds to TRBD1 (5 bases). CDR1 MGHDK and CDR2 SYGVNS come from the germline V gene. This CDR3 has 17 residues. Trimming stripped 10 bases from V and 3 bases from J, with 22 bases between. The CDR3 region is CATQPGQTADYNSPLHF. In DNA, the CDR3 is TGTGCCACCCAACCGGGGCAGACTGCTGACTATAATTCACCCCTCCACTTT. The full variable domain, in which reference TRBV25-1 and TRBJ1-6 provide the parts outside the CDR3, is EADIYQTPRYLVIGTGKKITLECSQTMGHDKMYWYQQDPGMELHLIHYSYGVNSTEKGDLSSESTVSRIRTEHFPLTLESARPSHTSQYLCATQPGQTADYNSPLHFGNGTRLTVT.

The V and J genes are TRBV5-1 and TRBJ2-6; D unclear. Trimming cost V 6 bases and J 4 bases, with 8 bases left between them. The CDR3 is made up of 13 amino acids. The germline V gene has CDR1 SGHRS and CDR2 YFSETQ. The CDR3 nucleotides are TGCGCCAGCACTTCCGAGGGGGCCAACGTCCTGACTTTC. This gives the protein CASTSEGANVLTF.

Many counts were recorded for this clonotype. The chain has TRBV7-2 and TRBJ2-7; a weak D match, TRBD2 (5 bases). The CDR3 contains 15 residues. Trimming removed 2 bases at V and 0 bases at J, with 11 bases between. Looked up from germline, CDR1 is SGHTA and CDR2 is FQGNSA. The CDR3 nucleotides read TGTGCCAGCAGCTTATCCCCGGGGAGCTCCTACGAGCAGTACTTC. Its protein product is CASSLSPGSSYEQYF.

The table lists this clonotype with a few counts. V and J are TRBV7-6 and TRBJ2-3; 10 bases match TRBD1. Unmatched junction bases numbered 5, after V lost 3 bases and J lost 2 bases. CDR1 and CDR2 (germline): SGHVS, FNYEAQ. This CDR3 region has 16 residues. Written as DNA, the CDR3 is TGTGCCAGCAGCTTGACCGGGACAGGGGCCACAGATACGCAGTATTTT. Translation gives CASSLTGTGATDTQYF.

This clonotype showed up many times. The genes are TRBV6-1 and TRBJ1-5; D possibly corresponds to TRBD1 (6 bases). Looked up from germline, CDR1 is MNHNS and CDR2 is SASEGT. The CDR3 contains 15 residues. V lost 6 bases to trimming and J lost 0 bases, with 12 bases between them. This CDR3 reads CASRNYRVSNQPQHF. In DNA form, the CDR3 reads TGTGCCAGCAGGAATTACAGGGTTAGCAATCAGCCCCAGCATTTT.

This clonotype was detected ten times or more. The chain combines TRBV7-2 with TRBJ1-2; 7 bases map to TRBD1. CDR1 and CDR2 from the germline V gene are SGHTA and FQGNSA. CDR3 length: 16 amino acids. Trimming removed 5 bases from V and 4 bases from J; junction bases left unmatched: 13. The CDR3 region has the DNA TGTGCCAGCAGCCTGTTAACGGGACAGACGACCTATGGCTACACCTTC. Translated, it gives CASSLLTGQTTYGYTF.

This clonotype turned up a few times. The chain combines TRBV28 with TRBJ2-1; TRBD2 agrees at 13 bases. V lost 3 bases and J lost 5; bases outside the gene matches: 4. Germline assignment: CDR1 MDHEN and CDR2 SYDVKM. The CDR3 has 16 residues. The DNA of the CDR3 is TGTGCCAGCAGTTTGTGGGGACTAGCGGGGAACAATGAGCAGTTCTTC. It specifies CASSLWGLAGNNEQFF.

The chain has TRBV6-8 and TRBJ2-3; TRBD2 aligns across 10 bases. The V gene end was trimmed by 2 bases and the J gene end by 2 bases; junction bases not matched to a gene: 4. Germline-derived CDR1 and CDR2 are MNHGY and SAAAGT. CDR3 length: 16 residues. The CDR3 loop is CASSYASGGSTDTQYF. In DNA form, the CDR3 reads TGTGCCAGCAGTTACGCTAGCGGGGGCTCCACAGATACGCAGTATTTT.

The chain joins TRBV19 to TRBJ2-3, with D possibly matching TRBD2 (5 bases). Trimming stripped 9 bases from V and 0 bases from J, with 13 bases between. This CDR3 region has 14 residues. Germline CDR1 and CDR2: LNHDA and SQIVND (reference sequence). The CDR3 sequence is CASKSTGSTDTQYF. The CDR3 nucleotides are TGTGCCAGCAAAAGTACGGGGAGCACAGATACGCAGTATTTT.

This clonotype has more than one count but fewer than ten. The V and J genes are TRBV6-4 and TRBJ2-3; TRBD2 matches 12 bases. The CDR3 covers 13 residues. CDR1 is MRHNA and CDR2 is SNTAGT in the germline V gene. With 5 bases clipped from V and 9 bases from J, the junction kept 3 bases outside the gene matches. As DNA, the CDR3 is TGTGCCAGCAGTTGGACTAGCGGGGAGACGCAGTATTTT. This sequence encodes CASSWTSGETQYF.

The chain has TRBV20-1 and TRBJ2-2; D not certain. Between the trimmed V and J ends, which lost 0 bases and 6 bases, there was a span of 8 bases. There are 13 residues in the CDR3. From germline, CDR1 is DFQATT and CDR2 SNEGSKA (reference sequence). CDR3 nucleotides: TGCAGTGCTAGAGATCTTGGGGCCGGGGAGCTGTTTTTT. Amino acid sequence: CSARDLGAGELFF.

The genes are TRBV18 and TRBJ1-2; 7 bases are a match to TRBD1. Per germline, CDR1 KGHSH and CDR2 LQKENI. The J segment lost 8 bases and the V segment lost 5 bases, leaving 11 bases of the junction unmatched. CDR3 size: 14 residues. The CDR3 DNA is TGTGCCAGCTCAAGGGTCGAGGGGGCGAGCGGCTACACCTTC. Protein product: CASSRVEGASGYTF. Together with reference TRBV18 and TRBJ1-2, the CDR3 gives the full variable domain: NAGVMQNPRHLVRRRGQEARLRCSPMKGHSHVYWYRQLPEEGLKFMVYLQKENIIDESGMPKERFSAEFPKEGPSILRIQQVVRGDSAAYFCASSRVEGASGYTFGSGTRLTVV.

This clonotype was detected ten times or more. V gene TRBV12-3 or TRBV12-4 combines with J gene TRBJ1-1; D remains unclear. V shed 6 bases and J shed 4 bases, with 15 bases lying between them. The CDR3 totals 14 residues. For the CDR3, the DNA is TGTGCCAGCAGCCAGATGAGGGTAGGCACTGAAGCTTTCTTT. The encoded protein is CASSQMRVGTEAFF.